This is a list of T cell receptor beta chains from one sample in a study of blood T cell repertoires in COVID-19. TCRdb's table, derived via immunoSEQ multiplex PCR, lists solely in-frame clones and lacks some. The sample consists of about 200,000 clones, approximately 80% of them appearing once. The sequenced sample consisted of peripheral blood. The source of these receptors is a man between 60 and 75 years old with acute or convalescent COVID-19. CDR3s include the opening cysteine and the closing phenylalanine or tryptophan. Each record gives: D gene, clone size, J gene, V gene, CDR3 DNA, CDR3 protein. A D gene is named only where the DNA matches it firmly. Clone size is shown for a subset of rows, as once, few, many or a class of expanded clone.

NA	once	TRBJ1-1	TRBV5-6	TGTGCCAGCAGCTTGAGGACGGGGACTGAAGCTTTCTTT	CASSLRTGTEAFF
TRBD2	few	TRBJ2-1	TRBV3-1/TRBV3-2	TGTGCCAGCAGCAAAGACCCCGATCTAGCGGGAGACTGGCGCAATGAGCAGTTCTTC	CASSKDPDLAGDWRNEQFF
TRBD2	NA	TRBJ2-1	TRBV29-1	TGCAGCGTTGACGCGGGAGGGCAATCCTACAATGAGCAGTTCTTC	CSVDAGGQSYNEQFF
NA	NA	TRBJ1-5	TRBV18	TGTGCCAGCTCTCACAGGGATGAGAATCAGCCCCAGCATTTT	CASSHRDENQPQHF
TRBD1	NA	TRBJ1-4	TRBV19	TGTGCCAGTAGTAGAGGGACAGGGGGCGGCGGTAATGAAAAACTGTTTTTT	CASSRGTGGGGNEKLFF
NA	NA	TRBJ2-1	TRBV11-3	TGTGCCAGCAGCTCCCGTTCGACACGCAATGAGCAGTTCTTC	CASSSRSTRNEQFF
NA	NA	TRBJ1-3	TRBV5-1	TGCGCCAGCAGCACGAGTGTATACAGGGCTGGAAACACCATATATTTT	CASSTSVYRAGNTIYF
NA	NA	TRBJ1-1	TRBV7-9	TGTGCCAGCAGCTTAGGACAGACCCTCACTGAAGCTTTCTTT	CASSLGQTLTEAFF
TRBD2	NA	TRBJ2-1	TRBV2	TGTGCCACCCTTGCACCCAGCGGGGCCGCCTACAATGAGCAGTTCTTC	CATLAPSGAAYNEQFF
TRBD1	NA	TRBJ1-2	TRBV2	TGTGCCAGCAGTGAAATCTCAGGGGGCGGCTACACCTTC	CASSEISGGGYTF
TRBD2	NA	TRBJ2-1	TRBV11-2	TGTGCCAGCAGGTCGACTAGCGGGACACATGAGCAGTTCTTC	CASRSTSGTHEQFF
TRBD1	NA	TRBJ1-2	TRBV2	TGTGCCAGCAGTGAAACAGGGGGGTATGGCTACACCTTC	CASSETGGYGYTF
TRBD2	NA	TRBJ2-3	TRBV3-1/TRBV3-2	TGTGCCAGCAGCCAAGATGGGTATCAGCGGGGAACAGATACGCAGTATTTT	CASSQDGYQRGTDTQYF
TRBD1	NA	TRBJ2-7	TRBV6-5	TGTGCCAGCAGTTACTCGGACAGGGGGTACGAGCAGTACTTC	CASSYSDRGYEQYF
NA	NA	TRBJ1-5	TRBV19	TGTGCCAGTAGAAATTCAGGAGGCGGACAGCCCCAGCATTTT	CASRNSGGGQPQHF
TRBD1	NA	TRBJ1-1	TRBV28	TGTGCCAGCAGCCCCGGCGGGACAGCTTCCGAAGCTTTCTTT	CASSPGGTASEAFF
NA	few	TRBJ1-6	TRBV28	TGTGCCAGCAGTCTACGACAGGATAATTCACCCCTCCACTTT	CASSLRQDNSPLHF
TRBD2	NA	TRBJ2-3	TRBV7-6	TGTGCCAGCAGCTTAGCGAAACACCTAGCGGGGGGGCCAGATACGCAGTATTTT	CASSLAKHLAGGPDTQYF
NA	NA	TRBJ2-1	TRBV5-1	TGCGCCAGCAGCTTGCAAGGACAGAGCTCCTACAATGAGCAGTTCTTC	CASSLQGQSSYNEQFF
NA	NA	TRBJ2-3	TRBV6-5	TGTGCCAGCAGGCTGGGGGCCACAGATACGCAGTATTTT	CASRLGATDTQYF
NA	few	TRBJ2-2	TRBV2	TGTGCCAGCACTATAAACACCGGGGAGCTGTTTTTT	CASTINTGELFF
TRBD1	NA	TRBJ1-2	TRBV9	TGTGCCAGCAGCGGACCGGGACAGGCGATTAACTATGGCTACACCTTC	CASSGPGQAINYGYTF
NA	NA	TRBJ2-5	TRBV6-5	TGTGCCAGCAGTCACACCCCGGGGAGTGGGGAGACCCAGTACTTC	CASSHTPGSGETQYF
TRBD1	NA	TRBJ2-3	TRBV7-2	TGTGCCAGCAGCTTAGGACAGGGGGCATATACGCAGTATTTT	CASSLGQGAYTQYF
TRBD1	NA	TRBJ1-1	TRBV27	TGTGCCAGCAGTTCCTTCGACAGGGCCGAAGCTTTCTTT	CASSSFDRAEAFF
TRBD2	NA	TRBJ2-1	TRBV4-3	TGCGCCAGCAGCCAAGATACGGTAATACTAGCGGGCAATGAGCAGTTCTTC	CASSQDTVILAGNEQFF
NA	NA	TRBJ2-7	TRBV18	TGTGCCAGCTCACCACCGTCTACAGGACCTATCTACGAGCAGTACTTC	CASSPPSTGPIYEQYF
NA	NA	TRBJ2-1	TRBV5-1	TGCGCCAGCAGCGAGGCTAGCAGGTCCTACAATGAGCAGTTCTTC	CASSEASRSYNEQFF
TRBD2	NA	TRBJ2-3	TRBV7-2	TGTGCCAGCAGCTTAATACTCCTAGCGGGGGGGCAAGGAGATACGCAGTATTTT	CASSLILLAGGQGDTQYF
TRBD1	NA	TRBJ1-5	TRBV15	TGTGCCACCAGCAGAGTGACAGGGGTAAACAATCAGCCCCAGCATTTT	CATSRVTGVNNQPQHF
NA	NA	TRBJ2-5	TRBV20-1	TGCAGTGCTAGTAAGGGGGAGACCCAGTACTTC	CSASKGETQYF
TRBD1	NA	TRBJ2-3	TRBV9	TGTGCCAGCAGCGGTACCACAGGGGGTCTGGATACGCAGTATTTT	CASSGTTGGLDTQYF
NA	NA	TRBJ2-7	TRBV10-2	TGCGCCAGCAGTGGCGGATCCTACGAGCAGTACTTC	CASSGGSYEQYF